This TCR beta chain is from a study of blood T cell repertoires in COVID-19. The overall study: Samples representing acute and convalescent COVID-19 were sourced from the United States, Italy and Spain. In each case, the material was cDNA or gDNA derived from T cells, B-cell-depleted T cells, or PBMCs.

Recruited during active infection, patients (from Seattle) were subsequently followed longitudinally. The assay was immunoSEQ multiplex PCR, and TCRdb's table has in-frame clones only and misses some. The sample records roughly 340,000 clones, over 70% being singletons. This CDR3 is 14 amino acids long. Germline V CDR1 and CDR2: MNHEY, SVGAGI. The V gene lost 0 bases and the J gene lost 3 bases, with 9 bases spanning the gap. V is TRBV6-5 and J is TRBJ2-7; unclear D gene. This clonotype was obtained from a woman aged 45-59 years with COVID-19, enrolled during active disease. Source material: peripheral blood. CDR3 nucleotides: TGTGCCAGCAGTTACTCGAAACAAAACTACGAGCAGTACTTC. It is translated as CASSYSKQNYEQYF.